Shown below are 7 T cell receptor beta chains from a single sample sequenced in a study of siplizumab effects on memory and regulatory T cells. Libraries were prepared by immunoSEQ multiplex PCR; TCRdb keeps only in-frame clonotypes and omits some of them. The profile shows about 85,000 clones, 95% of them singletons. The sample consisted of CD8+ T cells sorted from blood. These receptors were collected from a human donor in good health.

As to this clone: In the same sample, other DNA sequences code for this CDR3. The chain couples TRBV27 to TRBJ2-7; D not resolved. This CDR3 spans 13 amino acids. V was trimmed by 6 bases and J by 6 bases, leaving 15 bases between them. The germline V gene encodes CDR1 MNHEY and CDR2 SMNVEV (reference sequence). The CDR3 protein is CASRLDTFGEQYF. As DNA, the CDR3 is TGTGCCAGCAGGTTAGATACCTTCGGCGAGCAGTACTTC.

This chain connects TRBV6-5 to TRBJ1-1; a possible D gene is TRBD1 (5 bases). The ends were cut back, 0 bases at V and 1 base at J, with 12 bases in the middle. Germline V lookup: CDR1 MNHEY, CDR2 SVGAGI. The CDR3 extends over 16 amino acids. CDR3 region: CASSYSETVPNTEAFF. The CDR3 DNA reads TGTGCCAGCAGTTACTCCGAGACAGTGCCGAACACTGAAGCTTTCTTT.

The CDR3 DNA reads TGTGCCACCAGCAGAGATTCCTCCATTCCAATGGAGCAGTTCTTC. This gives the protein CATSRDSSIPMEQFF. This chain links TRBV15 with TRBJ2-1; D gene uncertain. V lost 0 bases to trimming and J lost 10 bases, with 16 bases between them. Germline lookup yields CDR1 LNHNV and CDR2 YYDKDF (reference sequence). The CDR3 runs to 15 residues. Full variable domain (rest looked up from reference TRBV15 and TRBJ2-1): DAMVIQNPRYQVTQFGKPVTLSCSQTLNHNVMYWYQQKSSQAPKLLFHYYDKDFNNEADTPDNFQSRRPNTSFCFLDIRSPGLGDTAMYLCATSRDSSIPMEQFFGPGTRLTVL.

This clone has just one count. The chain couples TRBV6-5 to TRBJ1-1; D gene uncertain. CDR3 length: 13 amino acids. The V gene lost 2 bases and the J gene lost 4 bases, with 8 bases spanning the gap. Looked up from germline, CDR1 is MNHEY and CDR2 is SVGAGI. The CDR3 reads CASSYGVGTEAFF. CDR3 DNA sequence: TGTGCCAGCAGTTACGGGGTAGGCACTGAAGCTTTCTTT.

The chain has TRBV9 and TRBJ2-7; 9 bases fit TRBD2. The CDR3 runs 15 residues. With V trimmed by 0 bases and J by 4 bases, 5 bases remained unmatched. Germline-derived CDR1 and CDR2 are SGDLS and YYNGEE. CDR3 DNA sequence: TGTGCCAGCAGCGTAGGAGCGGGAGGTATTTACGAGCAGTACTTC. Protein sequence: CASSVGAGGIYEQYF.

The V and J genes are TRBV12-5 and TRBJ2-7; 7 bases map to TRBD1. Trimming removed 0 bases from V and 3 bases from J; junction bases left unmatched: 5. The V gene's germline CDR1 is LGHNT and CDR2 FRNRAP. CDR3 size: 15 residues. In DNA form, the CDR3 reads TGTGCTAGTGGTTTGGTGCTGGGACAGAGCTACGAGCAGTACTTC. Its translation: CASGLVLGQSYEQYF.

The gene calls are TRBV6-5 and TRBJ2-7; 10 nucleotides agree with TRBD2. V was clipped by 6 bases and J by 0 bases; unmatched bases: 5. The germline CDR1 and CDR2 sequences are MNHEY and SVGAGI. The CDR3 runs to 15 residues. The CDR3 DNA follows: TGTGCCAGCAGCCTTGGACTAGCGGACTCCTACGAGCAGTACTTC. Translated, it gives CASSLGLADSYEQYF.